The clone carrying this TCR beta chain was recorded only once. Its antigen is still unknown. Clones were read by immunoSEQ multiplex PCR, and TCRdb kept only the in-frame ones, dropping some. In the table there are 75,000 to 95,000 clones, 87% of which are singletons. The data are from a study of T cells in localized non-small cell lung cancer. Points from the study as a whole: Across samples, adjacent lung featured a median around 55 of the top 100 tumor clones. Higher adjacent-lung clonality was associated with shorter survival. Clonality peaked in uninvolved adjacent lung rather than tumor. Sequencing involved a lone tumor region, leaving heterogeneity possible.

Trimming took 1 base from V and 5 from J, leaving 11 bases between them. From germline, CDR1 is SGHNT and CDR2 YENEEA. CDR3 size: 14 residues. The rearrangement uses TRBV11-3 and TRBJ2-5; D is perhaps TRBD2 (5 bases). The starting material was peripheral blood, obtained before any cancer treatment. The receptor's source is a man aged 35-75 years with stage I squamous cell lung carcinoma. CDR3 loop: CASSLGPGIETQYF. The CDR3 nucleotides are TGTGCCAGCAGCTTAGGACCCGGGATCGAGACCCAGTACTTC.